This T cell receptor (beta chain) appears in the sequencing data of a study of shared clonotypes between healthy human individuals (dated by TCRdb to 2020 to 2022). Regarding the study in general: The cohort comprised two women and three men aged 18 to 49 years. For each donor, CD4 naive and CD4 memory were each given three plates, CD8 naive was given two plates, and CD8 memory was given one plate. To estimate repertoire size and how much clonotype sharing occurs between individuals, the study deeply sequenced the blood TCR repertoires of roughly 5 healthy adults. To increase sequencing depth and limit assay-specific biases, different laboratories used diverse techniques to prepare libraries and sequence TCR repertoires. Between about 0.85 and 9.5 billion PBMCs per donor were obtained by leukapheresis. Overall study outcomes, separate from this receptor: Pairwise subsampling indicated that sequencing depth was expected to affect the degree of clonotype sharing among donors. Sampling was limited to blood, and TCR repertoires in tissue likely differ from TCR repertoires in blood. Naive subsets generally had larger estimated clonotype richness than memory subsets did. Because the study included a small number of donors, the genetic and exposure-history diversity represented was limited. Rarefaction of sorted-subset datasets indicated incomplete sequencing despite the large sequencing depth. Across a handful of donors, approximately 4.9% of naive CD4, approximately 3.6% of naive CD8, roughly 2.3% of memory CD4, and approximately 0.4% of memory CD8 clonotypes were shared. Compared with non-shared clonotypes, the clonotypes found in all four sorted-subset donors had higher generation probabilities.

Using the deep immunoSEQ assay, multiplex PCR amplified TCR CDR3 regions from genomic DNA. Genomic DNA extracted from each cell subset was distributed evenly over all wells of several immunoSEQ 96-well plates, and each plate served as one replicate. For sorted subsets, each replicate PCR was loaded with approximately 200 ng genomic DNA, equivalent to 30,000 or so T cell genomes. Purified libraries were quantified with a Qubit 3.0 fluorometer, sized on a Bioanalyzer 2100, and re-quantified with the KAPA Library Quantification kit. Every immunoSEQ 96-well plate was sequenced on a dedicated single-read 150-cycle Illumina NextSeq 550 flow cell. The published analysis was carried out like this. Because only junctional sequences without quality scores were contained in the immunoSEQ output, filtering matching that applied to full-length reads could not be performed. Sequences were annotated with PyIR, a Python wrapper for IgBLAST v1.9, using IMGT germline references to assign V/J genes and CDR3. Reads were removed for weak V/J assignments (E-value above 1e-6), missing CDR3, stop codons, out-of-frame junctions, or ambiguous translated residues. A V3J clonotype was defined by an identical inferred V gene, J gene, and CDR3 amino acid sequence. To compute the percentage overlap between repertoires, the number of shared unique clonotypes was divided by the size of the smaller repertoire. Three approaches were used to assess repertoire richness: RTK rarefaction, the Chao1 estimator, and Recon v2.1 estimates of unobserved clonotypes. OLGA was used to compute generation probabilities for all TCRbeta clonotypes that the gDNA method yielded from a handful of donors. TCRdb limited this immuneACCESS table to in-frame rearrangements with V and J called. A share of clones is missing; checked studies link under half to unresolved V genes, and the rest is unexplained. The V and J calls and clone size come from that table; D and trimming were worked out from the DNA. In all, the sample holds roughly 2,000,000 clones, and around 95% of those were seen once. The ten most abundant clones make up over 1.5% of the sample.

As concerns this clone: This receptor's antigen is unknown. Qualities for individual bases were not recorded, and no much larger clone is one base off.

CD8 naive samples were CD45RO-negative cells positively selected for CCR7, giving a CD45RA+CCR7+ population that excluded TemRA cells. Donors were healthy HIV-negative adults with no recently reported acute infections or vaccinations. All donors were Caucasian adults living in Nashville, Tennessee, USA. Blood was collected by leukapheresis, and PBMCs were isolated by Ficoll-Histopaque density gradient centrifugation and then cryopreserved in liquid nitrogen vapor phase. Analytical flow cytometry was used to check the purity and quantity of every magnetically sorted T cell population. From each sorted fraction, genomic DNA was isolated and quantified by UV absorbance on a Nanodrop 2000c. The CDR3 covers 16 residues, taking in both the cysteine and the phenylalanine. Only CDR3 DNA remains: 48 bases, in frame from the first base. Looking up the germline V gene yields CDR1 SGDLS and CDR2 YYNGEE. V gives up 2 bases and J gives up 6 bases, and the segment between their germline ends measures 19 bases.

Sequencing used naive CD8+ T cells from PBMCs. Interpreted using the paper, the cell subset or site label stands for: CD45RA+CCR7+. This TCR was sampled from a man between 18 and 29 years old in good health. Some clones in this sample may be carry-over from other donors' samples. Here the chain combines TRBV9 and TRBJ2-3; the D gene is perhaps TRBD1, from 5 matching bases. The CDR3 reads as follows: CASSVLGEKGRDTQYF. The DNA sequence is TGTGCCAGCAGCGTCTTAGGGGAAAAAGGACGGGATACGCAGTATTTT.